A single sample gave rise to the 2 T cell receptor beta chains below, sequenced in a study of CXCR3 chemokines and chemotherapy response in bladder cancer. Each CDR3 protein is one row after TCRdb ran MiXCR on the PCR reads. The sample has about 13,000 distinct CDR3 sequences; around 11% are singletons. The biological material was taken from a patient whose treatment included neoadjuvant chemotherapy. These receptors all stem from a human donor with bladder cancer that did not respond to neoadjuvant chemotherapy.

Ten or more counts support this clonotype. The chain links TRBV28 to TRBJ1-2; 7 bases are a match to TRBD1. Trimming removed 6 bases from V and 4 bases from J; junction bases left unmatched: 8. There are 14 residues in the CDR3. CDR1 and CDR2 from the germline V gene are MDHEN and SYDVKM. The CDR3 DNA follows: TGTGCCAGCAGGGGGGCGTGGGACAGCTATGGCTACACCTTC. Translated, it gives CASRGAWDSYGYTF.

Points on this clonotype: This sequence may be a read error, since a much larger clone differs from it by one base. CDR3 region: CAIGDVPENTGELFF. The CDR3 coding sequence is TGTGCCATCGGTGACGTCCCCGAGAACACCGGGGAGCTGTTTTTT. The V and J genes are TRBV10-3 and TRBJ2-2; D gene uncertain. Germline-derived CDR1 and CDR2 are ENHRY and SYGVKD. CDR3 length: 15 amino acids.